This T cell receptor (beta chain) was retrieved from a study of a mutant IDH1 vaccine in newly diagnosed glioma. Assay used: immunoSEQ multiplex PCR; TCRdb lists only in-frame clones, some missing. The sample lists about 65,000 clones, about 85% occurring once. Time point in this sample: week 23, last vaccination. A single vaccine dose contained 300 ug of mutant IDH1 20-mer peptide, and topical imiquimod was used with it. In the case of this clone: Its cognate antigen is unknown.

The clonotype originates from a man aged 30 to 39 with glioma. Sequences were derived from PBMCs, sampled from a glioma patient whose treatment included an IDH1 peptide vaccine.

The CDR3 spells CASSLNGQGTTDTQYF. The DNA of the CDR3 is TGTGCCAGCAGCTTAAATGGCCAGGGGACCACAGATACGCAGTATTTT. The chain uses TRBV7-2 and TRBJ2-3; D possibly corresponds to TRBD1 (6 bases). This CDR3 has 16 residues. Germline CDR1 SGHTA, CDR2 FQGNSA. Trimming pared 2 bases from V and 2 bases from J, leaving 14 bases between.